This T cell receptor beta chain was recovered during a study of T-cell memory formation after mild COVID-19. Overall study: TCR clusters were mostly confined to one donor each. Study findings and constraints: Clones contracting across day 15 to 85 had a balanced CD4/CD8 profile; later expanding clones leaned CD4+. That cross-reactive memory joined was suggested by some responding clones appearing in pre-infection memory.

In TCRdb, the 5' RACE reads were re-called with MiXCR into one record per CDR3 protein. The table has some 320,000 distinct CDR3 sequences, about 16% seen once. V dropped 1 base and J dropped 1 base, with 15 bases sitting between them. The CDR3 sequence is 17 residues long. CDR1 is LNHNV, CDR2 YYDKDF, per germline (reference sequence). This clonotype was counted ten times or more. The antigen is undetermined. This TCR came from a man aged 18 to 29 who had mild COVID-19 (a few samples of this study predate the infection). Cell type and time point are not known. Sequenced material: PBMCs or a T cell subset sorted from them (not recorded which). This sequence joins TRBV15 and TRBJ2-3; tentatively, D is TRBD2 (6 bases). The CDR3 bases are TGTGCCACCAGCAGAGGGGGCCTAACGGGGGGCACAGATACGCAGTATTTT. It is translated as CATSRGGLTGGTDTQYF.